Listed below are T cell receptor beta chains from one sample, sequenced in a study of T-cell memory formation after mild COVID-19. TCRdb re-analysed the 5' RACE reads in MiXCR, keeping a single row per CDR3 protein. This table has fewer than 250,000 distinct CDR3 sequences, 10% appearing once. The sample comprised PBMCs or a T cell subset sorted from them (not recorded which). Receptors originate from a man younger than 35 who had mild COVID-19 (a few samples of this study predate the infection). Cell type and time point are not known. CDR3s leave out the opening cysteine and the closing phenylalanine or tryptophan. Each record gives: V gene, CDR3 protein.

TRBV20-1	SARRSGRVDTQY
TRBV5-1	ASSSRQGQDEQF
TRBV27	ATGQGWMTGELF
TRBV15	ATSRARVGQGALQETQY
TRBV27	ASSFKRGATYEQY
TRBV5-6	ASSFRTSGGGTDTQY
TRBV9	ASSPRSGSTDTQY
TRBV3-1	ASSSHAHVDQPQH
TRBV12-3/TRBV12-4	ASSPPRRGKNIQY
TRBV29-1	SVTRLLGSEQY
TRBV12-3/TRBV12-4	ASSLVLGDGVNTEAF
TRBV11-2	ASSPGQGGFEKLF
TRBV5-6	ASSFRDRASNQPQH
TRBV7-9	ASPGGVSYNEQF
TRBV7-3	ASSSTGNTEAF
TRBV6-2/TRBV6-3	ASRDGQGWEQPQH
TRBV5-1	ASTPTTGNTEAF
TRBV5-1	ASSLVAF
TRBV6-6	ASSYGGNGYT
TRBV7-4	ASSLVYNQPQH
TRBV7-2	ASSLHRGGNYGYT
TRBV15	ATSRDQRDSLSRIYGYT
TRBV6-2/TRBV6-3	ASSYLGQKYNEQF
TRBV3-1	ASSQDTSKIRYT
TRBV6-1	ASRPRQGRETQY
TRBV3-1	ASSQGDLPLH
TRBV7-6	ASSRPLRGGSTDTQY
TRBV10-1	ASSGPGSPAF
TRBV9	ASSVEGYNEQF
TRBV12-3/TRBV12-4	ASRPSNTHQTQY
TRBV12-3/TRBV12-4	ASSLGTSSTDTQY
TRBV12-3/TRBV12-4	ASSFRGQGASGYT
TRBV20-1	SSGGGRTQY
TRBV28	ASSLEVRETQY
TRBV9	ASSGDRVGTEAF